Below, one T cell receptor (beta chain) is given with its context. Its antigen is not known. Time point described: newly diagnosed GD, antithyroid drugs for less than 3 months. Extracted PBMC RNA gave rise to the TCR library. Sequencing libraries for TCR beta were prepared with iRepertoire HTBI primers and Arm-PCR of CDR3 regions. MiXCR was run by TCRdb on the multiplex PCR reads, yielding one entry per CDR3 protein. In the table there are 550,000 to 600,000 distinct CDR3 sequences, roughly 15% of which are singletons. V gave up 2 bases and J gave up 0 bases, with 12 bases separating them. CDR3 size: 16 residues. The germline V gene has CDR1 MNHEY and CDR2 SMNVEV (reference sequence). The sample is drawn from a study of regulatory T cells in long-lasting Graves disease. Whole-study findings and limits: Persistent patients shared more public clonotypes (around 2,500) than newly diagnosed patients (about 970).

These data were likewise used in another study, on T cells in Graves' hyperthyroidism and ophthalmopathy. That work adds: Together with thyroid ultrasound, orbital computed tomography, serum thyroxine and TRAb, clinical symptoms were used for diagnoses. Initially, a first-round RT-PCR of the TCR CDR3 employed the HTBI primer set.

The V call is TRBV27, the J call TRBJ2-3; D call uncertain. The sequence was obtained from a man between 18 and 29 years old with Graves disease. Sequenced here: peripheral blood mononuclear cells (PBMCs), sampled at new diagnosis, from a patient treated with antithyroid drugs. CDR3 loop: CASSLERTTSTDTQYF. DNA of the CDR3: TGTGCCAGCAGTTTAGAGAGAACTACTAGCACAGATACGCAGTATTTT.